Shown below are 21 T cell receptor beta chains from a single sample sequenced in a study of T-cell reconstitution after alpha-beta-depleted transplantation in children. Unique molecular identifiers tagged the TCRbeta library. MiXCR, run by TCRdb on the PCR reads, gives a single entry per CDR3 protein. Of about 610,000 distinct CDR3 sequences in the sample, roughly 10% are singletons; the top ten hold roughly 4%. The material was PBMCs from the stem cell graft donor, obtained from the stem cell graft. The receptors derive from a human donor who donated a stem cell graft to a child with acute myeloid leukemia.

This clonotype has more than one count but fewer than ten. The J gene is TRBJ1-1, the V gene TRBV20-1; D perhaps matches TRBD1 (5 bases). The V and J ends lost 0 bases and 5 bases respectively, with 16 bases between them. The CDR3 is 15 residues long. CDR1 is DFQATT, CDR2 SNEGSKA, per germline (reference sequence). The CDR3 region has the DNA TGCAGTGCTAGAGATGCAATTCGGGGGGGAACTGAAGCTTTCTTT. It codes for CSARDAIRGGTEAFF.

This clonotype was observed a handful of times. CDR3 nucleotide sequence: TGCAGTGCGGGTCCTAGCGGGAGTTGGGATGAGCAGTTCTTC. Translating gives CSAGPSGSWDEQFF. This sequence joins TRBV20-1 and TRBJ2-1; 10 bases fit TRBD2. Germline loops: CDR1 DFQATT, CDR2 SNEGSKA (reference sequence). The CDR3 extends over 14 amino acids. V lost 6 bases to trimming and J lost 8 bases; unmatched junction nucleotides: 10.

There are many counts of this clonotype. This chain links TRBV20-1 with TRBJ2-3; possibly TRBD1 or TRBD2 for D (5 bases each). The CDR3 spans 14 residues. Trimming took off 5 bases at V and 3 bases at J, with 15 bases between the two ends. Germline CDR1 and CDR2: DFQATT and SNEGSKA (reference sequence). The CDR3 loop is CSAPGTFSTDTQYF. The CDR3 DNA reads TGCAGTGCTCCCGGGACGTTCTCGACAGATACGCAGTATTTT.

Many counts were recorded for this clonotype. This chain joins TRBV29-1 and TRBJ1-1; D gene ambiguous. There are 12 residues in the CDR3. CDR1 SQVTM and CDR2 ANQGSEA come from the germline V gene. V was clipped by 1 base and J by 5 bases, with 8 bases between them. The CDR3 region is CSVEGGRTEAFF. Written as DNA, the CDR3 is TGCAGCGTTGAAGGAGGGCGGACTGAAGCTTTCTTT.

This CDR3 is CASSHAPGEGAEGYTF. CDR3 coding DNA: TGCGCCAGCAGCCACGCTCCGGGTGAGGGAGCAGAAGGCTACACCTTC. The gene calls are TRBV4-3 and TRBJ1-2; D is ambiguous. Between the trimmed V and J ends, which lost 3 bases and 8 bases, there was a span of 22 bases. The CDR3 loop spans 16 amino acids. CDR1 LGHNA and CDR2 YSLEER come from the germline V gene.

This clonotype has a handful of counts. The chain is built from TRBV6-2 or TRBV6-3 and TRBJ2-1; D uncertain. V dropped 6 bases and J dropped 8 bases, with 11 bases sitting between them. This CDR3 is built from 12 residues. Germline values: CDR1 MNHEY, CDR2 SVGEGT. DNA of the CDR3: TGTGCCAGCAGGGATAGTGGGGATGAGCAGTTCTTC. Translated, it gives CASRDSGDEQFF.

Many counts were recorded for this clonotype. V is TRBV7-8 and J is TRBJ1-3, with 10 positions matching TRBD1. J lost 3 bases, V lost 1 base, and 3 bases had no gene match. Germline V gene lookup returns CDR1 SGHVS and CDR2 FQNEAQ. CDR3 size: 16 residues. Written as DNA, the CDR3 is TGTGCCAGCAGCTTAGGCGACAGGGGGCTTGGAAACACCATATATTTT. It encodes CASSLGDRGLGNTIYF.

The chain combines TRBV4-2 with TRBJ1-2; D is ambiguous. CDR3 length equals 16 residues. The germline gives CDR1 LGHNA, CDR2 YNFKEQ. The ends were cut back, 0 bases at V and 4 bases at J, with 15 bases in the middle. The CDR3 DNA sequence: TGTGCCAGCAGCCAAGATCGGGCGGTCGGAGGCTATGGCTACACCTTC. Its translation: CASSQDRAVGGYGYTF.

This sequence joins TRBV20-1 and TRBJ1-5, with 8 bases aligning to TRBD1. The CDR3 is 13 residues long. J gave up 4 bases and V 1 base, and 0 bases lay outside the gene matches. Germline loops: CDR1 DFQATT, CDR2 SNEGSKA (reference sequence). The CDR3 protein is CSARGTGNQPQHF. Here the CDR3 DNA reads TGCAGTGCTAGAGGGACAGGGAATCAGCCCCAGCATTTT.

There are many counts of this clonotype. CDR3 bases: TGTGCCATCAGTGAGTCGAGGAGAAACACCGGGGAGCTGTTTTTT. This translates into CAISESRRNTGELFF. This rearrangement joins TRBV10-3 to TRBJ2-2; D is unresolved. CDR3 size: 15 residues. CDR1 is ENHRY and CDR2 is SYGVKD in the germline V gene. Trimming cost V 0 bases and J 2 bases, with 7 bases left between them.

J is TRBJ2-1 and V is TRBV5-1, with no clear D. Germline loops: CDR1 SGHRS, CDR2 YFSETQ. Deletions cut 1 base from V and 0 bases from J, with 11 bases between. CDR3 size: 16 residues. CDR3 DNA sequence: TGCGCCAGCAGCTTGTCCCCTCCAGGCTCCTACAATGAGCAGTTCTTC. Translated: CASSLSPPGSYNEQFF.

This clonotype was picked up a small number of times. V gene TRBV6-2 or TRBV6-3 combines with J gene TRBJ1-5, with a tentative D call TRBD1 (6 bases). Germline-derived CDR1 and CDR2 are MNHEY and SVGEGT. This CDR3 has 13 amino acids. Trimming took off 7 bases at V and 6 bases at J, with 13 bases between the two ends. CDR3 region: CASTSGQIQPQHF. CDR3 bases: TGTGCCAGCACCTCCGGACAGATTCAGCCCCAGCATTTT.

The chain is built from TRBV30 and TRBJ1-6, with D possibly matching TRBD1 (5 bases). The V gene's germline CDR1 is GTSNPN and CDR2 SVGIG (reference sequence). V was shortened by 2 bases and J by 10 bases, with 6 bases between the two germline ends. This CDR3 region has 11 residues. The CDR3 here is CAWSPGSPLHF. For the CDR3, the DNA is TGTGCCTGGAGTCCAGGGTCACCCCTCCACTTT.

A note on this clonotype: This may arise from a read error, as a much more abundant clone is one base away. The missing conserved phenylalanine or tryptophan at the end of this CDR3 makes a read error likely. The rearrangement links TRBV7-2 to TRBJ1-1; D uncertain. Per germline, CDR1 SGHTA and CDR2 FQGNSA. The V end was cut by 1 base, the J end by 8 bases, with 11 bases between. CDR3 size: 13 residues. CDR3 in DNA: TGTGCCAGCAGCTTAGTAACGGACTCCGAAGCTTTCTGT. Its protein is CASSLVTDSEAFC.

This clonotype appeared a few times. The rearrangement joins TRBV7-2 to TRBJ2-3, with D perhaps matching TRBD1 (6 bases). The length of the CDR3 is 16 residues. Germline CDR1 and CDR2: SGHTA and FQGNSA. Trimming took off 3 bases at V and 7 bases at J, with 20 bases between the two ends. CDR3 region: CASSFRIAGARYTQYF. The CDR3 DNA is TGTGCCAGCAGCTTCAGGATAGCAGGGGCCCGCTATACGCAGTATTTT. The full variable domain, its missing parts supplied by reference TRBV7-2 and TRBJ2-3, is GAGVSQSPSNKVTEKGKDVELRCDPISGHTALYWYRQSLGQGLEFLIYFQGNSAPDKSGLPSDRFSAERTGGSVSTLTIQRTQQEDSAVYLCASSFRIAGARYTQYFGPGTRLTVL.

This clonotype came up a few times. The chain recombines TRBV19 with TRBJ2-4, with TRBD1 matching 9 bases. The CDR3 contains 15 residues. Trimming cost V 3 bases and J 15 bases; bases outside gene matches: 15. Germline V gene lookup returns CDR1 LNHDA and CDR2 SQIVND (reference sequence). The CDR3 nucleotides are TGTGCCAGTAGTATGCGAGGGACAGGGTCGAGTCGCGGGTACTTC. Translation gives CASSMRGTGSSRGYF.

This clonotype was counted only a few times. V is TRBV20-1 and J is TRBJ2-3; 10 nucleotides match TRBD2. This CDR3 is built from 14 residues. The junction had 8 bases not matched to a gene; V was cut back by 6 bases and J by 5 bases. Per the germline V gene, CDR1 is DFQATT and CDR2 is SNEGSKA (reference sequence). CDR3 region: CSALEVAGGDTQYF. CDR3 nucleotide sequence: TGCAGTGCCCTTGAGGTAGCGGGAGGAGATACGCAGTATTTT.

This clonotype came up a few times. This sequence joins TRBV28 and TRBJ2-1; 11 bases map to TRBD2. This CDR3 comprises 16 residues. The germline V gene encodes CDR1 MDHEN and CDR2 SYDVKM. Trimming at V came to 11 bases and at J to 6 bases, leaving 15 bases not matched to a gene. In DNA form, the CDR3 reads TGTGCCTCCTGCCCCCCTGGACTAGCGGGCTGCAATGAGCAGTTCTTC. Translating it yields CASCPPGLAGCNEQFF.

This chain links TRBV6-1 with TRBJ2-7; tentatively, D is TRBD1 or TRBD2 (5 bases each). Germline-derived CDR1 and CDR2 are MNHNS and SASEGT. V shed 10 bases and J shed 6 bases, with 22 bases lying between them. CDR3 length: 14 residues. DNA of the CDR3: TGTGCCACCTCTCCGGGACGGCCTCGGGGCGAGCAGTACTTC. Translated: CATSPGRPRGEQYF.

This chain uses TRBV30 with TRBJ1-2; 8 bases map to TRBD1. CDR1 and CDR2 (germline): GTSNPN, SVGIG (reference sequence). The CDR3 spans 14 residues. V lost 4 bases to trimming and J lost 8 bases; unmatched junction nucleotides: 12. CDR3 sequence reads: CAWNPGQGAKGYTF. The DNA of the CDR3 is TGTGCCTGGAATCCCGGACAGGGAGCGAAGGGCTACACCTTC.

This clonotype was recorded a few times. The CDR3 protein is CCAPRLAGGSGTDTQYF. DNA of the CDR3: TGCTGCGCTCCCCGACTAGCGGGAGGTTCGGGGACAGATACGCAGTATTTT. The chain couples TRBV20-1 to TRBJ2-3; TRBD2 matches 13 bases. Germline V gene sequence: CDR1 DFQATT, CDR2 SNEGSKA (reference sequence). This CDR3 has 17 residues.